Listed below are T cell receptor beta chains from one sample, sequenced in a study of shared clonotypes between healthy human individuals. Profiling relied on immunoSEQ multiplex PCR, and the TCRdb table lists in-frame clones only, not all of them. The sample gives hundreds of thousands of clones, roughly 95% of which show up once; about 0.11% is in the top ten. The specimen was naive CD8+ T cells sorted from blood. The source of these receptors is a young woman in good health. Each CDR3 is given without its conserved first and last residue.

cdr3_aa j_call v_call
ASSYVGTVNHYEQY TRBJ2-7 TRBV7-9
ASAGLTQGRQY TRBJ2-7 TRBV7-2
ASSFGESGQPQH TRBJ1-5 TRBV5-4
ASSSLSGGGGIIETQY TRBJ2-5 TRBV11-2
ASSLWYSGSTDTQY TRBJ2-3 TRBV28
ATSVPSPNYGYT TRBJ1-2 TRBV15
AISEGGSYEQY TRBJ2-7 TRBV10-3
ASSYSGGVEAF TRBJ1-1 TRBV6-5
ASSLSSGGLHQPQH TRBJ1-5 TRBV27
ASSLSLDRGYEQY TRBJ2-7 TRBV13
ASSTPNEVSYNEQF TRBJ2-1 TRBV28
ASSESDSENTEAF TRBJ1-1 TRBV10-2
SVGYTGAYQETQY TRBJ2-5 TRBV29-1